This TCR beta chain derives from a study of response to subunit inactivated influenza vaccine. TCRdb used MiXCR to reprocess the RT-PCR reads, holding one entry per CDR3 protein. This repertoire shows more than 550,000 distinct CDR3 sequences, about 11% found once; its top ten account for around 10%. In germline, CDR1 is MGHRA, CDR2 YSYEKL. This CDR3 comprises 22 residues. J lost 2 bases, V lost 1 base, and 21 bases had no gene match. The same specimen was also included in a second study, on T cells expressing NK-cell markers. That source adds: Beta-chain TCR cDNA was generated via 5'RACE template switching with UMIs.

This TCR derives from a man aged 50 or older who received an inactivated influenza vaccine. The chain joins TRBV4-1 to TRBJ1-3, with 9 bases lining up with TRBD1. Sequences were derived from PBMCs from blood, sampled on the day of vaccination. CDR3 region: CASSQAHGGRGQGIAAGNTIYF. The CDR3 DNA reads as TGCGCCAGCAGCCAAGCCCACGGCGGTAGGGGACAGGGAATTGCAGCTGGAAACACCATATATTTT.